This T cell receptor (beta chain) was sequenced during a study of T cell repertoires in cytomegalovirus infection. At least ten counts were recorded for this clonotype. The germline V gene encodes CDR1 MNHEY and CDR2 SVGEGT. V was pared by 2 bases and J by 3 bases, with 16 bases between. The CDR3 totals 16 residues. Via MiXCR, TCRdb re-called the reads, giving one row per CDR3 protein. The sample includes 250,000 or so distinct CDR3 sequences, over 15% of them seen just once. The sample consisted of CD8+ T cells from PBMCs. The sequence was collected from a human donor in good health (CMV status not recorded). Some clones in this sample may be carry-over from other donors' samples. J is TRBJ1-2 and V is TRBV6-2 or TRBV6-3; D is ambiguous. This CDR3 reads CASSYNVQRGDYGYTF. CDR3 bases: TGTGCCAGCAGTTACAACGTACAACGTGGGGACTATGGCTACACCTTC.